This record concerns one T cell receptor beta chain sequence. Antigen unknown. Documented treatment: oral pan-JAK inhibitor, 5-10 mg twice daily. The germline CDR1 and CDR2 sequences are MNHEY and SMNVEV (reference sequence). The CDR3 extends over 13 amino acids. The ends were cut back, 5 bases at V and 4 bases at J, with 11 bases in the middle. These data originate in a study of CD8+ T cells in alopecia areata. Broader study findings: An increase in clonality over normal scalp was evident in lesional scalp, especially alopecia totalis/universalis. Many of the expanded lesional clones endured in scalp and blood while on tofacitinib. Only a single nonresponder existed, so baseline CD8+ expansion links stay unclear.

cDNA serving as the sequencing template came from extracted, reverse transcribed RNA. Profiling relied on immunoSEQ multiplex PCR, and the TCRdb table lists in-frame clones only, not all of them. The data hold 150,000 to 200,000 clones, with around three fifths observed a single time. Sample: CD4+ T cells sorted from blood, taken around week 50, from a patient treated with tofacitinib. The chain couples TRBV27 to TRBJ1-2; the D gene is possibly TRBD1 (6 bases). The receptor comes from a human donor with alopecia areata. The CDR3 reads CASSAGDGYGYTF. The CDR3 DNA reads TGTGCCAGCAGTGCAGGGGACGGCTATGGCTACACCTTC.